The source of this TCR beta chain is a study of cytomegalovirus exposure and HLA in healthy donors. V lost 3 bases and J lost 4; bases outside the gene matches: 15. The CDR3 covers 19 residues. The germline V gene encodes CDR1 SGDLS and CDR2 YYNGEE. Vbeta (60) and Jbeta (13) primers were used in the PCR. Some clones are missing from TCRdb's copy, which holds only in-frame ones; the method was immunoSEQ multiplex PCR. This sample has about 140,000 clones, with around 82% found just once. Sequencing was performed on PBMCs. J is TRBJ2-2 and V is TRBV9, with 10 bases lining up with TRBD2. The receptor comes from a woman aged 18-30 years in good health and CMV-seropositive. CDR3 region: CASSAGRRKRGGSTGELFF. CDR3 coding DNA: TGTGCCAGCAGCGCCGGTAGGAGGAAGCGGGGGGGCAGCACCGGGGAGCTGTTTTTT.